The 20 T cell receptor beta chains below were found in one sample sequenced in a study of cytomegalovirus exposure and HLA in healthy donors. With 60 Vbeta and 13 Jbeta primers, the PCR was carried out. Profiled with immunoSEQ multiplex PCR; TCRdb holds only in-frame clones, not every one. The sample contains about 160,000 clones, around 82% of which appear only once. Sequencing input: PBMCs. Receptor source: a man aged 25-40 years in good health and CMV-seronegative.

This chain joins TRBV11-2 and TRBJ2-5; perhaps TRBD1 as D (6 bases). From germline, CDR1 is SGHAT and CDR2 FQNNGV. V lost 4 bases, J lost 7 bases, and 16 bases lay in between. This CDR3 comprises 14 residues. The CDR3 DNA reads TGTGCCAGCAGCTCATCACAGGGTGGCGGGACCCAGTACTTC. Encoded protein: CASSSSQGGGTQYF.

The chain links TRBV18 to TRBJ2-3; 10 bases line up with TRBD2. Germline V gene sequence: CDR1 KGHSH, CDR2 LQKENI. The V and J ends lost 3 bases and 3 bases, in that order; junction bases with no gene match: 3. The CDR3 has 15 amino acids. The CDR3 region has the DNA TGTGCCAGCTCACCGACTAGCGGGCCGACAGATACGCAGTATTTT. This codes for CASSPTSGPTDTQYF.

This clone was counted between two and nine times. The chain recombines TRBV6-5 with TRBJ2-7, with D possibly TRBD1 on 6 matching bases. The CDR3 is 14 amino acids. Trimming took off 5 bases at V and 0 bases at J, with 11 bases between the two ends. The V gene's germline CDR1 is MNHEY and CDR2 SVGAGI. CDR3 sequence: CASSLGTHSYEQYF. CDR3 bases: TGTGCCAGCAGTCTAGGGACACACTCCTACGAGCAGTACTTC.

The J gene is TRBJ1-4, the V gene TRBV30, with 10 positions matching TRBD1. The CDR3 consists of 14 residues. The J segment lost 8 bases and the V segment lost 1 base, leaving 4 bases of the junction unmatched. Germline-derived CDR1 and CDR2 are GTSNPN and SVGIG (reference sequence). CDR3 sequence: CAWSAGQGKEKLFF. CDR3 nucleotides: TGTGCCTGGAGTGCGGGACAGGGGAAAGAAAAACTGTTTTTT.

This chain uses TRBV9 with TRBJ2-5, with a weak D call TRBD1 (5 bases). This CDR3 has 16 amino acids. The germline V gene has CDR1 SGDLS and CDR2 YYNGEE. V was cut by 0 bases and J by 1 base, with 13 bases left in between. For the CDR3, the DNA is TGTGCCAGCAGCGTAGGCCAAGGGGCTATCCAAGAGACCCAGTACTTC. Its protein is CASSVGQGAIQETQYF.

The V call is TRBV30, the J call TRBJ1-2; the match to TRBD1 covers 7 bases. Losses at the gene ends were 4 bases for V and 2 bases for J; bases not matched to a gene: 7. Germline CDR1 reads GTSNPN; CDR2 reads SVGIG (reference sequence). The CDR3 is 14 amino acids. The CDR3 DNA sequence: TGTGCCTGGACCGGGACAGAAATAAACTATGGCTACACCTTC. Translation gives CAWTGTEINYGYTF.

CDR3 sequence: CASSLAEYGMGLQETQYF. Written as DNA, the CDR3 is TGTGCCAGCAGCTTAGCTGAATACGGTATGGGACTACAAGAGACCCAGTACTTC. The genes are TRBV7-2 and TRBJ2-5; 7 bases fit TRBD2. J lost 2 bases, V lost 0 bases, and 12 bases had no gene match. Looked up from germline, CDR1 is SGHTA and CDR2 is FQGNSA. CDR3 length equals 18 residues.

The chain couples TRBV7-9 to TRBJ1-1; D gene unclear. CDR3 length equals 14 residues. Germline V gives CDR1 SEHNR, CDR2 FQNEAQ (reference sequence). Trimming cost V 1 base and J 10 bases, with 16 bases left between them. In DNA form, the CDR3 reads TGTGCCAGCAGCTTAGGCCCGGTGCCTGTACGAGCTTTCTTT. Translating gives CASSLGPVPVRAFF.

The rearrangement uses TRBV30 and TRBJ1-5; D possibly corresponds to TRBD1 (6 bases). The CDR3 extends over 13 amino acids. Germline assignment: CDR1 GTSNPN and CDR2 SVGIG (reference sequence). Trimming took 5 bases from V and 3 from J, leaving 11 bases between them. This CDR3 is CAWARQDNQPQHF. The CDR3 coding sequence is TGTGCCTGGGCCCGACAGGACAATCAGCCCCAGCATTTT.

The chain joins TRBV7-6 to TRBJ2-1; 7 positions match TRBD2. Germline lookup yields CDR1 SGHVS and CDR2 FNYEAQ. The CDR3 sequence is 11 residues long. V lost 11 bases and J lost 10; bases outside the gene matches: 8. The CDR3 is CAGGEGGEQFF. CDR3 sequence (DNA): TGTGCCGGGGGGGAGGGAGGAGAGCAGTTCTTC.

The chain combines TRBV4-2 with TRBJ2-7; 12 bases agree with TRBD1. With V trimmed by 2 bases and J by 7 bases, 12 bases remained unmatched. Germline V lookup: CDR1 LGHNA, CDR2 YNFKEQ. This CDR3 contains 17 residues. CDR3 protein: CASSQLSPGTGGREQYF. In DNA, the CDR3 is TGTGCCAGCAGCCAACTATCACCCGGGACAGGGGGCAGGGAGCAGTACTTC.

About this clone: A junction end diverges from the germline sequence, so it may reflect a read error. The genes are TRBV7-9 and TRBJ2-7; D not resolved. Germline CDR1 SEHNR, CDR2 FQNEAQ (reference sequence). The CDR3 spans 12 residues. CDR3 in amino acids: CSSSLEQYEQYF. The CDR3 nucleotides read TGTTCCAGCAGTTTAGAACAGTACGAGCAGTACTTC.

The chain combines TRBV6-5 with TRBJ1-4; tentatively, D is TRBD1 (5 bases). V was shortened by 0 bases and J by 8 bases, with 10 bases between the two germline ends. Germline lookup yields CDR1 MNHEY and CDR2 SVGAGI. The CDR3 has 14 amino acids. The CDR3 here is CASSYSRGSEKLFF. The CDR3 DNA follows: TGTGCCAGCAGTTACTCAAGGGGCTCGGAAAAACTGTTTTTT.

The chain employs TRBV5-4 and TRBJ2-5; TRBD1 matches 7 bases. This CDR3 is built from 16 residues. V lost 3 bases to trimming and J lost 1 base; unmatched junction nucleotides: 9. Per the germline V gene, CDR1 is SGHNT and CDR2 is YYREEE (reference sequence). CDR3 nucleotide sequence: TGTGCCAGCAGCTCGCCCGGCCAGGGGGTCCAAGAGACCCAGTACTTC. This encodes CASSSPGQGVQETQYF. Filled out from reference TRBV5-4 and TRBJ2-5, the complete variable domain reads ETGVTQSPTHLIKTRGQQVTLRCSSQSGHNTVSWYQQALGQGPQFIFQYYREEENGRGNFPPRFSGLQFPNYSSELNVNALELDDSALYLCASSSPGQGVQETQYFGPGTRLLVL.

In DNA form, the CDR3 reads TGTGCCAGCAGCTTGGCCCTTAACACAGATACGCAGTATTTT. It translates to CASSLALNTDTQYF. V and J are TRBV5-5 and TRBJ2-3; D unclear. V lost 0 bases, J lost 2 bases, and 7 bases lay in between. The CDR3 is 14 amino acids. Germline V gives CDR1 SGHKS, CDR2 YYEKEE (reference sequence).

This sequence joins TRBV5-1 and TRBJ2-2; D not resolved. This CDR3 is 15 amino acids long. Looked up from germline, CDR1 is SGHRS and CDR2 is YFSETQ. Trimming shortened V by 0 bases and J by 4 bases, and 10 bases separated the two germline ends. The DNA for the CDR3 is TGCGCCAGCAGCTTGGAGGCAGGTCCCACCGGGGAGCTGTTTTTT. It encodes CASSLEAGPTGELFF.

V and J are TRBV2 and TRBJ2-1; 13 bases agree with TRBD2. With V trimmed by 3 bases and J by 7 bases, 6 bases remained unmatched. Germline CDR1 is SNHLY and CDR2 is FYNNEI. The CDR3 has 16 amino acids. CDR3 in amino acids: CASSEKRLAGGNEQFF. Here the CDR3 DNA reads TGTGCCAGCAGTGAGAAAAGACTAGCGGGAGGAAATGAGCAGTTCTTC.

This chain links TRBV25-1 with TRBJ2-3, with 10 bases that match TRBD2. CDR1 MGHDK and CDR2 SYGVNS come from the germline V gene. The CDR3 totals 17 residues. The V segment lost 5 bases and the J segment 2 bases; nucleotides outside the gene matches: 10. The CDR3 DNA is TGTGCCAGCAGTCCCGGTGGCCTAGCGGGGGACACAGATACGCAGTATTTT. It specifies CASSPGGLAGDTDTQYF. The complete variable domain, with remaining parts taken from reference TRBV25-1 and TRBJ2-3, reads EADIYQTPRYLVIGTGKKITLECSQTMGHDKMYWYQQDPGMELHLIHYSYGVNSTEKGDLSSESTVSRIRTEHFPLTLESARPSHTSQYLCASSPGGLAGDTDTQYFGPGTRLTVL.

This clone appeared a few times. This rearrangement joins TRBV5-1 to TRBJ1-1, with TRBD1 matching over 7 bases. V shed 5 bases and J 1 base; nucleotides not matched to a gene: 5. Germline lookup yields CDR1 SGHRS and CDR2 YFSETQ. The CDR3 sequence is 14 residues long. DNA of the CDR3: TGCGCCAGCAGGGTACAGGGGCAGAACACTGAAGCTTTCTTT. Translating gives CASRVQGQNTEAFF.

This chain uses TRBV9 with TRBJ2-7; TRBD2 aligns across 7 bases. After removal of 3 bases from V and 7 bases from J, the junction contained 7 bases not matched to a gene. Germline V gives CDR1 SGDLS, CDR2 YYNGEE. CDR3 size: 13 residues. The CDR3 reads CASSENPSGEQYF. The CDR3 nucleotides read TGTGCCAGCAGCGAAAACCCTAGCGGAGAGCAGTACTTC.